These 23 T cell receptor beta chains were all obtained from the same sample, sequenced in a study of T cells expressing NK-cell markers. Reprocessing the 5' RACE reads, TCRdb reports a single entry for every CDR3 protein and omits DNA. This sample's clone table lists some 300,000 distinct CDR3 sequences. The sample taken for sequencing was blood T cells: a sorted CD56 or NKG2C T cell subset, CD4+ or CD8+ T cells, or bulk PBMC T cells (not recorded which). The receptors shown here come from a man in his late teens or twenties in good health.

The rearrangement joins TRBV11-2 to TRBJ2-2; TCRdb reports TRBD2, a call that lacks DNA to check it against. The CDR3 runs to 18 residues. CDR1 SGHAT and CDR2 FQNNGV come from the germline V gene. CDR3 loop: CASSLLGRSLIITGELFF.

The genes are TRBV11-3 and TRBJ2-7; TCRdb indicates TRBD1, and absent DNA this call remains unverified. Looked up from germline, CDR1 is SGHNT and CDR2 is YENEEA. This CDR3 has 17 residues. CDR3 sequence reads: CASSLEPTGTGSYEQYF.

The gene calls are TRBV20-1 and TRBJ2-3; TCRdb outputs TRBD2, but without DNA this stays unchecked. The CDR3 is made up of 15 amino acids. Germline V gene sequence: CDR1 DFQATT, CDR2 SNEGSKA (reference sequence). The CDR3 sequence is CSARDPSGFTDTQYF.

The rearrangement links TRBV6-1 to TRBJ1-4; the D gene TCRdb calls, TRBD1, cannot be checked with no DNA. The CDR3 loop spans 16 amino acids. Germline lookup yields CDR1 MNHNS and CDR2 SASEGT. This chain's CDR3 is CASRPLINRRDEKLFF.

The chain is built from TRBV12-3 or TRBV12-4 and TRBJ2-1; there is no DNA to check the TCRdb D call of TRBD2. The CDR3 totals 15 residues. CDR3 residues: CASSPGLAGANEQFF.

CDR3 sequence reads: CASSRTSGWALGEQFF. The chain couples TRBV11-3 to TRBJ2-1; no DNA is available, so the TRBD2 call from TCRdb remains unchecked. This CDR3 region has 16 residues. Germline V gives CDR1 SGHNT, CDR2 YENEEA.

CDR3 sequence reads: CASSLGGTGNEKLFF. J is TRBJ1-4 and V is TRBV11-2; TCRdb proposes TRBD1, but this gene call is untestable without DNA. Germline V gene data show CDR1 as SGHAT and CDR2 as FQNNGV. This CDR3 region has 15 residues. The whole variable domain, remainder taken from reference TRBV11-2 and TRBJ1-4, is EAGVAQSPRYKIIEKRQSVAFWCNPISGHATLYWYQQILGQGPKLLIQFQNNGVVDDSQLPKDRFSAERLKGVDSTLKIQPAKLEDSAVYLCASSLGGTGNEKLFFGSGTQLSVL.

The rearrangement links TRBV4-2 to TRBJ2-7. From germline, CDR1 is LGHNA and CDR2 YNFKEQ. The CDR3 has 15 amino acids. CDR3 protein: CASSQQDGGAYEQYF.

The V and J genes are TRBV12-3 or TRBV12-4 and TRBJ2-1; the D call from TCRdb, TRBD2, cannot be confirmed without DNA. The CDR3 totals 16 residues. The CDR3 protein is CASSLMAGKAYNEQFF.

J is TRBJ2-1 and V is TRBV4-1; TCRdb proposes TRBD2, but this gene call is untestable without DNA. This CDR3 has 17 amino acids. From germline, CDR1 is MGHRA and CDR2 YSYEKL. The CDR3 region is CASSHLSGLVPGNEQFF.

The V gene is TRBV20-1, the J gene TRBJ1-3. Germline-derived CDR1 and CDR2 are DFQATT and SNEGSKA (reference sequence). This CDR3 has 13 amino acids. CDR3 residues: CSAPGTRGNTIYF.

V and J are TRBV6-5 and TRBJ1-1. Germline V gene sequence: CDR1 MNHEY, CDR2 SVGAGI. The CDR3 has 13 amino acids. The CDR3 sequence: CASSLQPNTEAFF.

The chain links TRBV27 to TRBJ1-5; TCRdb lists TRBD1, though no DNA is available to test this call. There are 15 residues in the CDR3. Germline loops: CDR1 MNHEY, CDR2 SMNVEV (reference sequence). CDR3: CASSFRGESNQPQHF.

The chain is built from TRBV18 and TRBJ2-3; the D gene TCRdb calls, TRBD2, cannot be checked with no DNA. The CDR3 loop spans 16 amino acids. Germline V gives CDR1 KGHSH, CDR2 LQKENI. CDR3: CASSPPLASFPDTQYF.

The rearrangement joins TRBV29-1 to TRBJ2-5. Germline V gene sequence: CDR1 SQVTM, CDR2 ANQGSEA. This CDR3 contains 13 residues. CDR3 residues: CSVEGGMRETQYF.

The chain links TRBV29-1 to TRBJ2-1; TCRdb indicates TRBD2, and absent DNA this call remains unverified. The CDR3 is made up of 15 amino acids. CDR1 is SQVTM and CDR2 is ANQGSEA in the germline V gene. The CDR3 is CSVEGSGSGYNEQFF.

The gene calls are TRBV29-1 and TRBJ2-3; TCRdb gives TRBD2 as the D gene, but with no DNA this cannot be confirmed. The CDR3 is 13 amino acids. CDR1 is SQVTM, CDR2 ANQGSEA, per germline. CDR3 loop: CSVFASGTDTQYF.

The CDR3 sequence is CASSPTYGEQYF. V gene TRBV18 combines with J gene TRBJ2-7. The CDR3 has 12 amino acids. The germline gives CDR1 KGHSH, CDR2 LQKENI.

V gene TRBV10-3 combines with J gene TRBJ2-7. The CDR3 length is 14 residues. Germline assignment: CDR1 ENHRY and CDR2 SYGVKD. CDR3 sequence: CAISVTELYYEQYF.

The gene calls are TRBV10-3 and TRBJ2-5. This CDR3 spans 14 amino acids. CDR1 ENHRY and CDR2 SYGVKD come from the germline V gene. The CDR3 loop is CAISERQNEETQYF.

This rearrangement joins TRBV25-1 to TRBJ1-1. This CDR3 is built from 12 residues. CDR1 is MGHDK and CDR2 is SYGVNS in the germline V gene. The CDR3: CASSPTGFRAFF. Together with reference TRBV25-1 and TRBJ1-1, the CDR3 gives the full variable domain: EADIYQTPRYLVIGTGKKITLECSQTMGHDKMYWYQQDPGMELHLIHYSYGVNSTEKGDLSSESTVSRIRTEHFPLTLESARPSHTSQYLCASSPTGFRAFFGQGTRLTVV.

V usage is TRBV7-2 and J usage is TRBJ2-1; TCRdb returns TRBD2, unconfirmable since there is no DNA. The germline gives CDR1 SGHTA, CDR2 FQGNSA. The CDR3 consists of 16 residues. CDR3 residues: CASSLAGWAGLVEQFF.

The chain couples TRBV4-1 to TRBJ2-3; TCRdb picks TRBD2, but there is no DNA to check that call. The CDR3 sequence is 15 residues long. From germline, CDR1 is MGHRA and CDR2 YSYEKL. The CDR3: CASSQTGVSTDTQYF.